This T cell receptor (beta chain) derives from a study of Graves' ophthalmopathy and Graves' hyperthyroidism. RNA transcripts provided the template for amplifying TCR beta CDR3 regions. An initial RT-PCR round employing HTBI primers preceded a second-round multiplex PCR. TCRdb ran MiXCR on the multiplex PCR reads and lists one entry per CDR3 protein. Among roughly 500,000 distinct CDR3 sequences listed, about an eighth were seen once. Other autoimmune diseases, uncontrolled infections, pregnancy or lactation led to the exclusion of patients. With V trimmed by 5 bases and J by 2 bases, 11 bases remained unmatched. The CDR3 is 16 residues long. The germline gives CDR1 MNHNS, CDR2 SASEGT. This clonotype appeared many times.

This rearrangement joins TRBV6-1 to TRBJ1-2, with 7 bases identical to TRBD1. This TCR was recovered from a woman in her 30s with Graves' ophthalmopathy. The sample consisted of blood. The CDR3 reads CASSPLRTGRNYGYTF. CDR3 bases: TGTGCCAGCAGTCCCTTGAGGACAGGCAGAAACTATGGCTACACCTTC.